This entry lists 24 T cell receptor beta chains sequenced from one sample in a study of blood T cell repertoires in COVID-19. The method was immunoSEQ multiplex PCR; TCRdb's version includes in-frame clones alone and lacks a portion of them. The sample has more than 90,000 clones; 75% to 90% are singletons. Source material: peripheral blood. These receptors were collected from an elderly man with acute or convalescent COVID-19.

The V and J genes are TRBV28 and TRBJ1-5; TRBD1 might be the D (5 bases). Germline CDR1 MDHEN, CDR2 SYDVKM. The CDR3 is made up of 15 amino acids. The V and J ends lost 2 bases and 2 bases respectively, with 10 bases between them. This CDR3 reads CASSLRGRGNQPQHF. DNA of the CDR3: TGTGCCAGCAGTTTAAGGGGCAGGGGCAATCAGCCCCAGCATTTT. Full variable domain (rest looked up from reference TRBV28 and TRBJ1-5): DVKVTQSSRYLVKRTGEKVFLECVQDMDHENMFWYRQDPGLGLRLIYFSYDVKMKEKGDIPEGYSVSREKKERFSLILESASTNQTSMYLCASSLRGRGNQPQHFGDGTRLSIL.

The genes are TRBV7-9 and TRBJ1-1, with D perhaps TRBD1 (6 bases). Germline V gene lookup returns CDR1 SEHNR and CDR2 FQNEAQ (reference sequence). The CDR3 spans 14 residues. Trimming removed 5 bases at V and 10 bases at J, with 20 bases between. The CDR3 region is CASSGTGPPEGAFF. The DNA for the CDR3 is TGTGCCAGCAGCGGCACAGGGCCCCCCGAGGGAGCTTTCTTT.

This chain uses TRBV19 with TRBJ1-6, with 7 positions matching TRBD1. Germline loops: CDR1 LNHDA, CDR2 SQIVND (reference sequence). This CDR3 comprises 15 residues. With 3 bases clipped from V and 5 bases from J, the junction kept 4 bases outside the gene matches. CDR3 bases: TGTGCCAGTAGTATTGCCAGGGGGGATAATTCACCCCTCCACTTT. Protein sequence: CASSIARGDNSPLHF.

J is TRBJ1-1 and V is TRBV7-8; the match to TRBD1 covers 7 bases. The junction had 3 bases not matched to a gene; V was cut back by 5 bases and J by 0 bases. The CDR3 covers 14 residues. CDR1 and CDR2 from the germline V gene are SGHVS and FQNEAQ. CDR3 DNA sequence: TGTGCCAGCAGCCCAACAGGGGTGAACACTGAAGCTTTCTTT. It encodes CASSPTGVNTEAFF.

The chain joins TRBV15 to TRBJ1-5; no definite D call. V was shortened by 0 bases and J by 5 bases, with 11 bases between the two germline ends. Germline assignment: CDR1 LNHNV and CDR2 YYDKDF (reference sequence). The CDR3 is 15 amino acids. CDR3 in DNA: TGTGCCACCAGCAGAGATCGGGTCAGAGATCAGCCCCAGCATTTT. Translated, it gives CATSRDRVRDQPQHF.

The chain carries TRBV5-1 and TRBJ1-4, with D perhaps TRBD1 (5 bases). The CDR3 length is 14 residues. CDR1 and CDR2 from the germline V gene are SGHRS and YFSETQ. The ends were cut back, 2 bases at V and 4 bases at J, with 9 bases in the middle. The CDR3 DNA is TGCGCCAGCAGCTTATCAGGGCTTAATGAAAAACTGTTTTTT. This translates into CASSLSGLNEKLFF.

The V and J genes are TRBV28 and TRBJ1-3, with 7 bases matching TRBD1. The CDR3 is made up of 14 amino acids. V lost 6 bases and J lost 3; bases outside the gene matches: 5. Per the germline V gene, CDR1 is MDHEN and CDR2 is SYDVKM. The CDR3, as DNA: TGTGCCAGCAGCTTGGGGACAGTTGGAAACACCATATATTTT. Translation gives CASSLGTVGNTIYF.

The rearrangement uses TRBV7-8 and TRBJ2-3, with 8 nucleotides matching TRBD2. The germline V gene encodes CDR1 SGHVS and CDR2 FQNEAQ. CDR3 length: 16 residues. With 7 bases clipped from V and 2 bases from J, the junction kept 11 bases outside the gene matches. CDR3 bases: TGTGCCAGCACCCAAGAGGACGGGAGGGCCACAGATACGCAGTATTTT. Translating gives CASTQEDGRATDTQYF.

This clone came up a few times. The CDR3 region is CAISERGQLNTEAFF. The CDR3 coding sequence is TGTGCCATCAGTGAGAGGGGACAGTTGAACACTGAAGCTTTCTTT. The chain is built from TRBV10-3 and TRBJ1-1; 7 bases match TRBD1. CDR3 length: 15 amino acids. The germline CDR1 and CDR2 sequences are ENHRY and SYGVKD. Losses at the gene ends were 2 bases for V and 0 bases for J; bases not matched to a gene: 3.

The CDR3 loop is CASSLGLAGGPSTDTQYF. Written as DNA, the CDR3 is TGCGCCAGCAGCTTAGGACTAGCGGGAGGGCCTAGCACAGATACGCAGTATTTT. V is TRBV5-1 and J is TRBJ2-3, with 15 positions matching TRBD2. CDR1 SGHRS and CDR2 YFSETQ come from the germline V gene. This CDR3 comprises 18 residues. Trimming took 2 bases from V and 0 from J; bases not matched to a gene: 4.

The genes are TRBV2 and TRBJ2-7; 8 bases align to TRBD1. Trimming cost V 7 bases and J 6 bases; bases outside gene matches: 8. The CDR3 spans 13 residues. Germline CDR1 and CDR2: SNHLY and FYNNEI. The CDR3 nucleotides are TGTGCCAGCACCAAGGACAGGGAGACCGAGCAGTACTTC. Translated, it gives CASTKDRETEQYF.

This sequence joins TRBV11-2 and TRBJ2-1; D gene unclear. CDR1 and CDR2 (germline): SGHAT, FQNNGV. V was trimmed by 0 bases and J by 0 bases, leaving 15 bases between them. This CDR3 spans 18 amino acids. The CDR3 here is CASSLEIGYSSSYNEQFF. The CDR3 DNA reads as TGTGCCAGCAGCTTAGAAATCGGGTACTCGAGCTCCTACAATGAGCAGTTCTTC.

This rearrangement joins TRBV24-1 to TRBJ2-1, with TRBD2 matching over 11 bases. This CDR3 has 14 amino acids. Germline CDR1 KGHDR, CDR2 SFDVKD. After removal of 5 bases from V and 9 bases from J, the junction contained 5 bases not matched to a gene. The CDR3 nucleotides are TGTGCCACCAGTGCGACTAGCGGGATCGGTGAGCAGTTCTTC. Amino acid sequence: CATSATSGIGEQFF.

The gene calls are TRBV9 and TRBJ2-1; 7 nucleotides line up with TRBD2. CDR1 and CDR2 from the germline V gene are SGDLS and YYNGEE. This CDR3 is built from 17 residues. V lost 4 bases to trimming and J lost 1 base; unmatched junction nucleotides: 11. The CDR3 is CASSPGLGSGSYNEQFF. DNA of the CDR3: TGTGCCAGCAGCCCAGGACTGGGTAGCGGGTCCTACAATGAGCAGTTCTTC.

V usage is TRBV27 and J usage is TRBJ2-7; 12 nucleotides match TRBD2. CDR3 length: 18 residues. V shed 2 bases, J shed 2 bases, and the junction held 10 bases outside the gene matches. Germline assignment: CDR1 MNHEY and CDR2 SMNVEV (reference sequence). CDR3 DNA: TGTGCCAGCAGTTTAAAGGGGGAACGACTAGCGGGGGCCTACGAGCAGTACTTC. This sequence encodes CASSLKGERLAGAYEQYF.

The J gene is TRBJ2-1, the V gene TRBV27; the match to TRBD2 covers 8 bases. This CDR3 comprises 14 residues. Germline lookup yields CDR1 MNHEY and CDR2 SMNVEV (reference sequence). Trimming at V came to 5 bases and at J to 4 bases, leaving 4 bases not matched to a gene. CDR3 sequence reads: CASSLTSVYNEQFF. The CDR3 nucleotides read TGTGCCAGCAGTCTGACTAGCGTTTACAATGAGCAGTTCTTC.

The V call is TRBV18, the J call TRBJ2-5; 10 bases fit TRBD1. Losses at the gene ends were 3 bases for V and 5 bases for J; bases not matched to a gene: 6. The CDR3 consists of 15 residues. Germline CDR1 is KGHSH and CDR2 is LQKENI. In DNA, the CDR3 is TGTGCCAGCTCACCTTTCGACAGGGGGCGTGAGACCCAGTACTTC. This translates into CASSPFDRGRETQYF.

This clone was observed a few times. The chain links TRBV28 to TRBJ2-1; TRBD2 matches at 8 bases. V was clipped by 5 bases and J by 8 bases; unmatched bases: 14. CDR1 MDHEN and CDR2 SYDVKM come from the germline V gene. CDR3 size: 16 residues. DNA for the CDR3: TGTGCCAGCAGTCAAAGTGCGAGCGGGAGCCTCGATGAGCAGTTCTTC. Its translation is CASSQSASGSLDEQFF.

The CDR3 sequence is CASSAVLNTEAFF. As DNA, the CDR3 is TGTGCCAGCAGTGCCGTATTGAACACTGAAGCTTTCTTT. The chain combines TRBV6-4 with TRBJ1-1, with D unclear. CDR3 length equals 13 residues. CDR1 and CDR2 from the germline V gene are MRHNA and SNTAGT. With 4 bases removed from V and 0 bases from J, the gap between germline ends came to 6 bases.

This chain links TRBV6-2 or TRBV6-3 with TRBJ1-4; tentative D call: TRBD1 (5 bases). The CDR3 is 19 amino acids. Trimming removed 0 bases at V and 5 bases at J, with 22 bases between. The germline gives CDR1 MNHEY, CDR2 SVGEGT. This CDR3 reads CASSYSTAPRRSLNEKLFF. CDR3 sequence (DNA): TGTGCCAGCAGTTACTCGACAGCCCCACGTCGGAGTTTAAATGAAAAACTGTTTTTT.

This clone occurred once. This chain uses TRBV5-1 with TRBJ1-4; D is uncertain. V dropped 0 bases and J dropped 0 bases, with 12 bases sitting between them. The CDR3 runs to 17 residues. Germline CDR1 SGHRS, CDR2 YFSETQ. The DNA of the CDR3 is TGCGCCAGCAGCTTGGGAGGCGGCCCGGCAACTAATGAAAAACTGTTTTTT. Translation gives CASSLGGGPATNEKLFF.

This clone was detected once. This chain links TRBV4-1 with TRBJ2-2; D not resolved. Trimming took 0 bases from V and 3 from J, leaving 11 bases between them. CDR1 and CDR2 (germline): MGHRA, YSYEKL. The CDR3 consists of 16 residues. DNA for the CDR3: TGCGCCAGCAGCCAAGATCATAACACCTACACCGGGGAGCTGTTTTTT. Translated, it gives CASSQDHNTYTGELFF.

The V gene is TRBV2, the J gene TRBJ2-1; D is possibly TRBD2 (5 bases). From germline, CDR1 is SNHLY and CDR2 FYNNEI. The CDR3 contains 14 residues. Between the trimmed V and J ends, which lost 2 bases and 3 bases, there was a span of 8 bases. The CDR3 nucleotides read TGTGCCAGCAGTGAAAGGGAGATCTACAATGAGCAGTTCTTC. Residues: CASSEREIYNEQFF. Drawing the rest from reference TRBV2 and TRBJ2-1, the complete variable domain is EPEVTQTPSHQVTQMGQEVILRCVPISNHLYFYWYRQILGQKVEFLVSFYNNEISEKSEIFDDQFSVERPDGSNFTLKIRSTKLEDSAMYFCASSEREIYNEQFFGPGTRLTVL.

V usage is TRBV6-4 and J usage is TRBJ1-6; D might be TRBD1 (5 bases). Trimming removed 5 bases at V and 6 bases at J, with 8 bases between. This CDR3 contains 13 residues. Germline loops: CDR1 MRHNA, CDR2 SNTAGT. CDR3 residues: CASSLGGNSPLHF. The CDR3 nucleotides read TGTGCCAGCAGTCTGGGGGGTAATTCACCCCTCCACTTT.